A single sample is the source of the 29 T cell receptor beta chains below, sequenced in a study of shared clonotypes between healthy human individuals. Measured with immunoSEQ multiplex PCR; TCRdb has only the in-frame clones, and not every one. The sample has over a million clones; approximately 97% are singletons. The sample consisted of naive CD4+ T cells sorted from blood. Described subset: CD45RA+ positively selected. These TCRs come from a man aged 25 to 40 in good health.

This sequence joins TRBV19 and TRBJ2-1; the D gene is possibly TRBD2 (5 bases). Per germline, CDR1 LNHDA and CDR2 SQIVND (reference sequence). CDR3 size: 14 residues. Trimming pared 5 bases from V and 4 bases from J, leaving 12 bases between. This CDR3 is CASSGYRGYNEQFF. In DNA form, the CDR3 reads TGTGCCAGTAGTGGTTATCGGGGTTACAATGAGCAGTTCTTC.

This rearrangement joins TRBV7-3 to TRBJ2-3; D remains unclear. This CDR3 is built from 14 residues. Trimming took off 1 base at V and 2 bases at J, with 7 bases between the two ends. The germline gives CDR1 SGHTA, CDR2 FQGTGA. The CDR3 DNA reads TGTGCCAGCAGCTTAAGGGGAAACACAGATACGCAGTATTTT. Its translation: CASSLRGNTDTQYF. Full variable domain (remainder filled in from reference TRBV7-3 and TRBJ2-3): GAGVSQTPSNKVTEKGKYVELRCDPISGHTALYWYRQSLGQGPEFLIYFQGTGAADDSGLPNDRFFAVRPEGSVSTLKIQRTERGDSAVYLCASSLRGNTDTQYFGPGTRLTVL.

This clone has only one observation. This sequence joins TRBV5-4 and TRBJ2-3, with D possibly TRBD1 on 6 matching bases. The CDR3 covers 13 residues. Germline V gene sequence: CDR1 SGHNT, CDR2 YYREEE (reference sequence). V was trimmed by 5 bases and J by 3 bases, leaving 10 bases between them. CDR3 coding DNA: TGTGCCAGCAGTCCTGGACAGACAGATACGCAGTATTTT. The encoded protein is CASSPGQTDTQYF.

The CDR3 here is CASSLGQEKLFF. Written as DNA, the CDR3 is TGTGCCAGCAGTTTGGGACAGGAAAAACTGTTTTTT. This chain connects TRBV28 to TRBJ1-4; 7 positions match TRBD1. The CDR3 covers 12 residues. V lost 3 bases, J lost 8 bases, and 0 bases stayed unmatched. Looked up from germline, CDR1 is MDHEN and CDR2 is SYDVKM.

This clone was counted only a few times. The CDR3 coding sequence is TGTGCCCAGCACAGGGAGAGCGGTGAAAAACTGTTTTTT. Translation gives CAQHRESGEKLFF. The chain couples TRBV2 to TRBJ1-4, with a possible D match to TRBD1 (6 bases). V lost 11 bases, J lost 7 bases, and 17 bases lay in between. The CDR3 is made up of 13 amino acids. Germline CDR1 SNHLY, CDR2 FYNNEI.

The rearrangement links TRBV28 to TRBJ2-6, with D perhaps TRBD1 (6 bases). This CDR3 is 15 amino acids long. The germline CDR1 and CDR2 sequences are MDHEN and SYDVKM. Deletions cut 4 bases from V and 2 bases from J, with 9 bases between. The CDR3, as DNA: TGTGCCAGCAGTTACAGGGACCCTGGGGCCAACGTCCTGACTTTC. Its translation is CASSYRDPGANVLTF. The variable domain in full, completed from reference TRBV28 and TRBJ2-6, reads DVKVTQSSRYLVKRTGEKVFLECVQDMDHENMFWYRQDPGLGLRLIYFSYDVKMKEKGDIPEGYSVSREKKERFSLILESASTNQTSMYLCASSYRDPGANVLTFGAGSRLTVL.

The rearrangement joins TRBV19 to TRBJ1-5; maybe TRBD1 (5 bases). The CDR3 spans 16 residues. Trimming removed 5 bases from V and 1 base from J, with 15 bases in between. Germline assignment: CDR1 LNHDA and CDR2 SQIVND (reference sequence). The CDR3 reads CASSETRVLSNQPQHF. DNA for the CDR3: TGTGCCAGTAGTGAGACCAGGGTGTTGAGCAATCAGCCCCAGCATTTT.

This sequence joins TRBV5-1 and TRBJ2-2, with 10 bases matching TRBD2. This CDR3 region has 19 residues. Germline trimming cut 4 bases from V and 5 bases from J; bases unmatched to any gene: 17. Germline V gene sequence: CDR1 SGHRS, CDR2 YFSETQ. CDR3 region: CASSRPLGAGGPWTGELFF. CDR3 coding DNA: TGCGCCAGCAGCCGACCCCTCGGAGCGGGAGGGCCCTGGACCGGGGAGCTGTTTTTT. Full variable domain (missing parts from reference TRBV5-1 and TRBJ2-2): KAGVTQTPRYLIKTRGQQVTLSCSPISGHRSVSWYQQTPGQGLQFLFEYFSETQRNKGNFPGRFSGRQFSNSRSEMNVSTLELGDSALYLCASSRPLGAGGPWTGELFFGEGSRLTVL.

This clone is a singleton in its sample. This chain joins TRBV30 and TRBJ2-7, with 8 nucleotides matching TRBD2. The CDR3 totals 15 residues. The ends lost 6 bases at V and 3 bases at J; junction bases unmatched: 13. Per the germline V gene, CDR1 is GTSNPN and CDR2 is SVGIG (reference sequence). The CDR3 protein is CACSPGTSFGYEQYF. Here the CDR3 DNA reads TGTGCCTGTTCCCCCGGGACTAGTTTCGGCTACGAGCAGTACTTC.

This clone was counted once. The chain joins TRBV6-5 to TRBJ1-1; the D is unclear. The CDR3 runs to 14 residues. Germline V gene lookup returns CDR1 MNHEY and CDR2 SVGAGI. Trimming removed 2 bases at V and 1 base at J, with 8 bases between. CDR3 in amino acids: CASSYNFKNTEAFF. The CDR3 bases are TGTGCCAGCAGTTACAACTTCAAGAACACTGAAGCTTTCTTT.

The gene calls are TRBV27 and TRBJ1-2, with 9 bases that match TRBD1. Germline CDR1 MNHEY, CDR2 SMNVEV (reference sequence). The CDR3 contains 15 residues. J gave up 7 bases and V 2 bases, and 8 bases lay outside the gene matches. Here the CDR3 reads CASSLEGTGMVGYTF. For the CDR3, the DNA is TGTGCCAGCAGTTTAGAGGGGACAGGGATGGTTGGCTACACCTTC.

Only one count was recorded for this clone. The V and J genes are TRBV2 and TRBJ2-1; 12 bases align to TRBD2. J lost 8 bases, V lost 4 bases, and 3 bases had no gene match. The CDR3 has 14 amino acids. CDR1 and CDR2 from the germline V gene are SNHLY and FYNNEI. CDR3 DNA sequence: TGTGCCAGCAGTGGACTAGCGGGAGCATATGAGCAGTTCTTC. Translation: CASSGLAGAYEQFF.

The chain uses TRBV4-2 and TRBJ2-2; 16 nucleotides align to TRBD2. With 4 bases clipped from V and 6 bases from J, the junction kept 20 bases outside the gene matches. From germline, CDR1 is LGHNA and CDR2 YNFKEQ. The CDR3 spans 22 residues. As DNA, the CDR3 is TGTGCCAGCAGCCCAATTCCCAGCAAGGGGACTAGCGGGAGGGGAGGGCCCGGGGAGCTGTTTTTT. Protein product: CASSPIPSKGTSGRGGPGELFF.

This chain links TRBV11-2 with TRBJ2-7; TRBD2 matches 8 bases. Germline V CDR1 and CDR2: SGHAT, FQNNGV. CDR3 length equals 14 residues. V gave up 1 base and J gave up 6 bases; unmatched junction bases: 5. The CDR3 sequence: CASSLVARGGEQYF. In nucleotides, the CDR3 is TGTGCCAGCAGCTTAGTAGCCCGGGGGGGCGAGCAGTACTTC.

Regarding this clone: Additional DNA sequences in this sample encode the identical CDR3. This sequence joins TRBV5-4 and TRBJ2-5, with 9 bases fitting TRBD2. This CDR3 comprises 16 residues. From germline, CDR1 is SGHNT and CDR2 YYREEE (reference sequence). J was trimmed by 5 bases and V by 2 bases; bases with no gene match: 10. CDR3: CASSFGPPSGIETQYF. The CDR3 DNA follows: TGTGCCAGCAGCTTTGGGCCACCTAGCGGGATTGAGACCCAGTACTTC. The full variable domain, in which reference TRBV5-4 and TRBJ2-5 provide the parts outside the CDR3, is ETGVTQSPTHLIKTRGQQVTLRCSSQSGHNTVSWYQQALGQGPQFIFQYYREEENGRGNFPPRFSGLQFPNYSSELNVNALELDDSALYLCASSFGPPSGIETQYFGPGTRLLVL.

V usage is TRBV7-8 and J usage is TRBJ2-4, with 11 bases identical to TRBD2. Germline CDR1 reads SGHVS; CDR2 reads FQNEAQ. The CDR3 totals 18 residues. V was pared by 4 bases and J by 0 bases, with 8 bases of the junction left unmatched. CDR3 DNA: TGTGCCAGCAGCTCGGGACTAGCGGCCCTTCTAGCCAAAAACATTCAGTACTTC. Translated, it gives CASSSGLAALLAKNIQYF. Using reference TRBV7-8 and TRBJ2-4 for the parts outside the CDR3, the full variable domain is GAGVSQSPRYKVAKRGQDVALRCDPISGHVSLFWYQQALGQGPEFLTYFQNEAQLDKSGLPSDRFFAERPEGSVSTLKIQRTQQEDSAVYLCASSSGLAALLAKNIQYFGAGTRLSVL.

The rearrangement uses TRBV7-9 and TRBJ2-7; the D is unclear. The CDR3 contains 13 residues. Between the trimmed V and J ends, which lost 5 bases and 3 bases, there was a span of 11 bases. CDR1 is SEHNR and CDR2 is FQNEAQ in the germline V gene (reference sequence). The CDR3 DNA reads TGTGCCAGCAGCCGAACTAATGACTACGAGCAGTACTTC. The encoded protein is CASSRTNDYEQYF. The whole variable domain, filled in from reference TRBV7-9 and TRBJ2-7, reads DTGVSQNPRHKITKRGQNVTFRCDPISEHNRLYWYRQTLGQGPEFLTYFQNEAQLEKSRLLSDRFSAERPKGSFSTLEIQRTEQGDSAMYLCASSRTNDYEQYFGPGTRLTVT.

Regarding this clone: This specimen includes other DNA sequences encoding the same CDR3. The chain has TRBV10-3 and TRBJ1-5, with a possible D match to TRBD1 (6 bases). CDR3 length equals 14 residues. Germline-derived CDR1 and CDR2 are ENHRY and SYGVKD. Between the trimmed V and J ends, which lost 0 bases and 5 bases, there was a span of 8 bases. Here the CDR3 reads CAISESKGDQPQHF. Here the CDR3 DNA reads TGTGCCATCAGTGAGTCAAAGGGGGATCAGCCCCAGCATTTT.

J is TRBJ1-5 and V is TRBV18, with 10 bases that match TRBD1. Germline CDR1 KGHSH, CDR2 LQKENI. The ends lost 4 bases at V and 2 bases at J; junction bases unmatched: 8. This CDR3 is built from 17 residues. The CDR3 protein is CASSQGTGELRNQPQHF. The DNA of the CDR3 is TGTGCCAGCTCACAAGGGACAGGGGAATTACGCAATCAGCCCCAGCATTTT. Using reference TRBV18 and TRBJ1-5 for the parts outside the CDR3, the full variable domain is NAGVMQNPRHLVRRRGQEARLRCSPMKGHSHVYWYRQLPEEGLKFMVYLQKENIIDESGMPKERFSAEFPKEGPSILRIQQVVRGDSAAYFCASSQGTGELRNQPQHFGDGTRLSIL.

CDR3 DNA sequence: TGTGCCAGCAGTACTGCAGGGGGACGGTACAATGAGCAGTTCTTC. Encoded protein: CASSTAGGRYNEQFF. J is TRBJ2-1 and V is TRBV6-1, with 7 bases lining up with TRBD1. The CDR3 covers 15 residues. Trimming cost V 5 bases and J 4 bases; bases outside gene matches: 8. The germline V gene has CDR1 MNHNS and CDR2 SASEGT.

This rearrangement joins TRBV29-1 to TRBJ2-7; 10 bases map to TRBD2. With V trimmed by 6 bases and J by 0 bases, 8 bases remained unmatched. This CDR3 spans 15 amino acids. CDR1 and CDR2 (germline): SQVTM, ANQGSEA. The CDR3 is CSVAAGTSASYEQYF. In DNA, the CDR3 is TGCAGCGTCGCCGCGGGGACTAGCGCCTCCTACGAGCAGTACTTC.

V gene TRBV7-2 combines with J gene TRBJ1-5; D is undetermined. The CDR3 spans 12 residues. V dropped 6 bases and J dropped 7 bases, with 10 bases sitting between them. Germline V gene sequence: CDR1 SGHTA, CDR2 FQGNSA. CDR3 sequence (DNA): TGTGCCAGCAGGTTTCCTGGCCAGCCCCAGCATTTT. Amino acid sequence: CASRFPGQPQHF.

The gene calls are TRBV6-5 and TRBJ2-5, with TRBD2 matching 7 bases. The germline gives CDR1 MNHEY, CDR2 SVGAGI. J was trimmed by 3 bases and V by 1 base; bases with no gene match: 2. The CDR3 totals 14 residues. CDR3 in DNA: TGTGCCAGCAGTTACTGGGGGGGGAAAGAGACCCAGTACTTC. Its translation is CASSYWGGKETQYF.

The chain recombines TRBV27 with TRBJ2-1; TRBD1 matches at 7 bases. Per the germline V gene, CDR1 is MNHEY and CDR2 is SMNVEV (reference sequence). The V and J ends lost 4 bases and 8 bases, in that order; junction bases with no gene match: 5. CDR3 length equals 13 residues. For the CDR3, the DNA is TGTGCCAGCAGTTCCTACAGGGGAGATGAGCAGTTCTTC. This gives the protein CASSSYRGDEQFF.

V usage is TRBV15 and J usage is TRBJ2-6; 7 nucleotides line up with TRBD2. The CDR3 contains 18 residues. Germline values: CDR1 LNHNV, CDR2 YYDKDF (reference sequence). V lost 7 bases to trimming and J lost 1 base; unmatched junction nucleotides: 13. As DNA, the CDR3 is TGTGCCACCAACCCGTCGGCAGGGAGGGGATCTGGGGCCAACGTCCTGACTTTC. The encoded protein is CATNPSAGRGSGANVLTF.

This chain links TRBV7-6 with TRBJ2-7; 7 bases fit TRBD1. Trimming cost V 4 bases and J 0 bases; bases outside gene matches: 12. CDR3 length equals 17 residues. Per germline, CDR1 SGHVS and CDR2 FNYEAQ. DNA for the CDR3: TGTGCCAGCAGCTCTAGCCCCGGACAGGTTAACTCCTACGAGCAGTACTTC. The encoded protein is CASSSSPGQVNSYEQYF.

The chain couples TRBV7-2 to TRBJ2-7; 10 bases agree with TRBD2. CDR3 length equals 19 residues. Germline V lookup: CDR1 SGHTA, CDR2 FQGNSA. Trimming cost V 0 bases and J 0 bases; bases outside gene matches: 11. CDR3 loop: CASSLALRGPSGSSYEQYF. The CDR3 region has the DNA TGTGCCAGCAGCTTAGCCTTAAGGGGGCCTAGCGGGAGCTCCTACGAGCAGTACTTC.

The chain recombines TRBV6-5 with TRBJ2-7, with 11 bases that match TRBD2. J lost 6 bases, V lost 0 bases, and 7 bases had no gene match. This CDR3 is built from 16 residues. CDR1 and CDR2 (germline): MNHEY, SVGAGI. DNA of the CDR3: TGTGCCAGCAGTTACTCGATTACTAGCGGGAGTTCCGAGCAGTACTTC. Residues: CASSYSITSGSSEQYF.

The chain is built from TRBV5-6 and TRBJ2-3; maybe TRBD1 (5 bases). The CDR3 covers 15 residues. The germline V and J ends were trimmed by 0 bases and 1 base, with 9 bases remaining between them. Germline V gene data show CDR1 as SGHDT and CDR2 as YYEEEE. CDR3 amino acids: CASSLDRRRTDTQYF. CDR3 sequence (DNA): TGTGCCAGCAGCTTGGACAGGAGACGCACAGATACGCAGTATTTT.